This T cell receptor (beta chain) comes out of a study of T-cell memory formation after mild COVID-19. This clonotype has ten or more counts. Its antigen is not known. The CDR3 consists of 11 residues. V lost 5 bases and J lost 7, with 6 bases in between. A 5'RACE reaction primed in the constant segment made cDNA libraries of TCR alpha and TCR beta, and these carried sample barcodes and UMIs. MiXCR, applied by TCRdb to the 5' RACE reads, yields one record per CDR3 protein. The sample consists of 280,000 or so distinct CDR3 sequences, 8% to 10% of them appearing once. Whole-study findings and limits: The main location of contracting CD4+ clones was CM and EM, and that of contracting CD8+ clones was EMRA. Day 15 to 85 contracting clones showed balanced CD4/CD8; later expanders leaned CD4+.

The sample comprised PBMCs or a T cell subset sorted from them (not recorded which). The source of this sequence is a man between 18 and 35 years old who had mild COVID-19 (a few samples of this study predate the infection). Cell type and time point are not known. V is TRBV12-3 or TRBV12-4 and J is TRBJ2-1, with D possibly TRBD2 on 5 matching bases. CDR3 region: CASSRGNEQFF. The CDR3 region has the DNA TGTGCCAGCAGTCGCGGGAATGAGCAGTTCTTC.